This T cell receptor beta chain was captured by sequencing in a study of T cells after yellow fever vaccination (dated by TCRdb to about 2019). Some background on the complete study: The SMART-Seq v4 Ultra Low Input RNA kit was used to prepare libraries from fractions with low cell numbers. Bulk TCR alpha and beta repertoires were sequenced longitudinally to track T-cell clones before and after primary and booster YFV17D yellow fever vaccination. Two healthy male donors made up the cohort, one aged 18 to 30 years and the other aged 30 to 40 years. Blood samples were taken at several timepoints before and after primary and secondary immunization, and bulk PBMC replicates and cell subsets were isolated. On the study overall, not on this receptor specifically: Most clones expanded after primary vaccination (almost 97% of CD4 and over 80% of CD8) were re-detected after the booster, suggesting that broad memory maintenance occurred. Because abundant contaminating clonotypes from the bulk population could be contained in FACS-sorted repertoires, computational filtering was required. Only a couple of donors were included in the study, so the extent to which the findings can be generalized is limited. Compared with the primary T-cell response, the secondary T-cell response was weaker but faster, peaking on day 5 rather than day 15. A small fraction of clonotypes showed up in both the CD4 and CD8 compartments, probably as a result of convergent recombination.

The treatment or condition label, as the study defines it: live attenuated yellow fever vaccine strain. Two biological replicates of bulk PBMCs were collected at each blood-draw timepoint. A standard Ficoll-Paque protocol was used to isolate PBMCs from peripheral blood. RNA was extracted with TriZol from bulk PBMCs, CD4 and CD8 fractions, and dextramer-positive and dextramer-negative fractions. TCR cDNA was synthesized by 5'RACE template switching, which introduced a universal primer site and unique molecular identifiers. Priming for cDNA synthesis came from both the TCR alpha and TCR beta constant segments. Library amplification used two PCR steps, and the second PCR step added sample barcodes and sequencing adapters. Sequencing of libraries was performed on Illumina HiSeq 2500 (2x100 bp) or NovaSeq (2x150 bp). Under the source paper's analysis protocol: Demultiplexing of reads and collapsing into UMI consensus sequences were performed with MIGEC, and V(D)J alignment was carried out with MiXCR. Vaccine-responding clonotypes were defined with edgeR using replicate PBMC samples, requiring FDR below 0.01 and a log2 fold change above 5 up to day 15. CD4 or CD8 identity was assigned to each bulk clonotype according to whether the clonotype was present at higher abundance in the sequenced CD4 repertoire or the sequenced CD8 repertoire. TCRdb reanalyzed the raw reads on its own, using fastp at Q25 for trimming and MiXCR for clone calling, and kept in-frame beta chains. One record per CDR3 amino acid sequence lists the most common genes and DNA. None of the V and J calls come from the authors' own analysis; TCRdb made them. This sample lists some 300,000 distinct CDR3 sequences; 7% to 9% were detected once. Jointly, the top ten make up approximately 18% of the sample.

CDR1 is given as LGHNA and CDR2 as YSLEER, both from the germline V gene. Measured from the cysteine to the phenylalanine, the CDR3 is 15 residues long. The sequence is cut down to CDR3 DNA, 45 bases in frame from base 1. Cut back by 0 bases and 1 base, the V and J ends lie 10 bases apart. This clonotype was picked up a small number of times. Its antigen specificity is not known. The input lacks base qualities; no much larger clone sits a single base away. This chain joins TRBV4-3 to TRBJ2-7, with the D segment identity uncertain. This specimen was PBMCs, taken more than 40 days after the first yellow fever vaccination. This receptor was taken from a man between 18 and 29 years old who received the YFV17D yellow fever vaccine. Here the CDR3 is given as CASSQDRMGSYEQYF. The bases are TGCGCCAGCAGCCAAGATCGTATGGGATCCTACGAGCAGTACTTC.